This T cell receptor (beta chain) appears in the sequencing data of a study of cytomegalovirus exposure and HLA in healthy donors. Amplification used 60 Vbeta primers and 13 Jbeta primers. Profiled with immunoSEQ multiplex PCR; TCRdb holds only in-frame clones, not every one. Among around 130,000 clones listed, around four fifths were seen once. Trimming removed 6 bases from V and 5 bases from J; junction bases left unmatched: 4. Germline assignment: CDR1 MRHNA and CDR2 SNTAGT. The length of the CDR3 is 15 residues. The chain joins TRBV6-4 to TRBJ2-1, with 13 bases lining up with TRBD2. Sequencing input: PBMCs. This TCR derives from a boy aged 2-15 years in good health and CMV-seronegative. CDR3 sequence reads: CASSELAGGDNEQFF. CDR3 nucleotide sequence: TGTGCCAGCAGCGAACTAGCGGGGGGGGACAATGAGCAGTTCTTC.